A selection of T cell receptor beta chains follows, all from one sample in a study of OX40 agonist ivuxolimab in advanced cancers. Using immunoSEQ multiplex PCR, the repertoire was profiled, and TCRdb retains in-frame clones only, with some absent. Here the sample spans tens of thousands of clones, 70% to 90% being singletons. The material was CD4+ or CD8+ T cells sorted from blood, obtained in a trial of the OX40 agonist ivuxolimab. These receptors were collected from an adult with an advanced solid tumor such as melanoma, head and neck, liver or kidney cancer. CDR3s include the opening cysteine and the closing phenylalanine or tryptophan. Each record gives: D gene, J gene, CDR3 length, clone size, V gene, CDR3 DNA, CDR3 protein. The D gene is left open where the match is weak. Clone size appears in some rows only: once, few, many, or a class for an expanded clone.

>TRBD2|TRBJ2-4|18|once|TRBV11-2
TGTGCCAGCAGCCACCAGGGACTAGCGGGGGGGCTAGAAAACATTCAGTACTTC
CASSHQGLAGGLENIQYF
>-|TRBJ2-7|15|-|TRBV27
TGTGCCAGCAGTTTTCAAGCAGATTACACCTACGAGCAGTACTTC
CASSFQADYTYEQYF
>TRBD1|TRBJ1-5|15|-|TRBV18
TGTGCCAGCTCACAAGACAGGGATTACAATCAGCCCCAGCATTTT
CASSQDRDYNQPQHF
>TRBD2|TRBJ2-3|15|-|TRBV2
TGTGCCAGCAGCGCAGGACTAGCGGAAACAGATACGCAGTATTTT
CASSAGLAETDTQYF
>-|TRBJ1-3|15|few|TRBV10-3
TGTGCCATCAGTGAGTGGGGCTTCTCTGGAAACACCATATATTTT
CAISEWGFSGNTIYF
>-|TRBJ1-5|16|-|TRBV18
TGTGCCAGCTCACCAGTGCAAGGGGCGGTAAATCAGCCCCAGCATTTT
CASSPVQGAVNQPQHF
>-|TRBJ2-1|13|-|TRBV19
TGTGCCAGTAGTCCTAAGGGATACAATGAGCAGTTCTTC
CASSPKGYNEQFF
>-|TRBJ2-3|15|-|TRBV28
TGTGCCAGCGTACCCCCTGAGACTAGCACAGATACGCAGTATTTT
CASVPPETSTDTQYF
>-|TRBJ1-2|13|-|TRBV4-1
TGCGCCAGCAGCCAAGAGTCCAGGTCGGGCTACACCTTC
CASSQESRSGYTF
>TRBD2|TRBJ2-2|17|-|TRBV4-1
TGCGCCAGCAGCCAAGATAACCCGGGGGGGCGGACCGGGGAGCTGTTTTTT
CASSQDNPGGRTGELFF
>-|TRBJ1-2|13|once|TRBV30
TGTGCCTGGAGAGGAGGGGTCAACTATGGCTACACCTTC
CAWRGGVNYGYTF
>-|TRBJ1-4|13|few|TRBV30
TGTGCCTGGGGGACCTCGGTGGGTGAAAAACTGTTTTTT
CAWGTSVGEKLFF
>-|TRBJ2-3|13|few|TRBV4-2
TGTGCCAGCAGCCAAGAGGGCACAGATACGCAGTATTTT
CASSQEGTDTQYF
>TRBD2|TRBJ2-7|14|-|TRBV18
TGTGCCAGCTCACCGGGACTAGCGGGAGGCGAGCAGTACTTC
CASSPGLAGGEQYF
>TRBD1|TRBJ2-1|15|-|TRBV28
TGTGCCAGCAGTTTCACAGGGGCGTCATACAATGAGCAGTTCTTC
CASSFTGASYNEQFF
>-|TRBJ1-3|15|-|TRBV27
TGTGCCAGCAGTCCAGCTCAGAGCCCTGGAAACACCATATATTTT
CASSPAQSPGNTIYF
>-|TRBJ1-1|13|-|TRBV7-9
TGTGCCAGCATCAATTGGGGGAACACTGAAGCTTTCTTT
CASINWGNTEAFF
>-|TRBJ1-5|17|-|TRBV6-1
TGTGCCAGCAGTGGCCCCCCACCTCAGGATAGCAATCAGCCCCAGCATTTT
CASSGPPPQDSNQPQHF
>-|TRBJ2-1|12|-|TRBV30
TGTGCCTGGAGTGGACAGTACAATGAGCAGTTCTTC
CAWSGQYNEQFF
>TRBD1|TRBJ2-7|15|-|TRBV6-5
TGTGCCAGCAGGCGATGGTGGGACAGGGGCTACGAGCAGTACTTC
CASRRWWDRGYEQYF
>TRBD1|TRBJ1-6|18|-|TRBV30
TGTGCCTGGAGAGGTGGACAGGGGTTTATCTCCTATAATTCACCCCTCCACTTT
CAWRGGQGFISYNSPLHF
>TRBD2|TRBJ2-1|16|-|TRBV5-6
TGTGCCAGCAGCTTGGATCCGGGAGGGTCCTACAATGAGCAGTTCTTC
CASSLDPGGSYNEQFF